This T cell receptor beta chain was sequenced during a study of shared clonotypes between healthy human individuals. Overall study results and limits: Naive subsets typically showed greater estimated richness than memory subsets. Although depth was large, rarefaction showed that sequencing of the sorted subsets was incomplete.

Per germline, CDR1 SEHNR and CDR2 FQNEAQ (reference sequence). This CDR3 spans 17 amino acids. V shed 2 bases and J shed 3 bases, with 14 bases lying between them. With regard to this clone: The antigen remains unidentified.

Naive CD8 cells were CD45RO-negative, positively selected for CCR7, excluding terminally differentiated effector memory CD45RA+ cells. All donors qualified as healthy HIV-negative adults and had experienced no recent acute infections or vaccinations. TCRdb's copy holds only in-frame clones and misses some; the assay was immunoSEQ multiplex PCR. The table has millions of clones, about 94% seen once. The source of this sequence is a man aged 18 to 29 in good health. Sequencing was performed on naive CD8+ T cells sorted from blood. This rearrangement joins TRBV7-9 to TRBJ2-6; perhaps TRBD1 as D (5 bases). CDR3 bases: TGTGCCAGCAGCTTACTCAGGGCTATAGGTGGGGCCAACGTCCTGACTTTC. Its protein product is CASSLLRAIGGANVLTF.